Following are 8 T cell receptor beta chains from one sample sequenced in a study of blood T cell repertoires in COVID-19. TCRdb's table, derived via immunoSEQ multiplex PCR, lists solely in-frame clones and lacks some. Altogether about 87,000 clones are present, about 85% being singletons, with the ten largest covering 2% to 2.5%. Sequencing used peripheral blood. The receptors originated from a woman in her sixties or seventies with acute or convalescent COVID-19.

The V gene is TRBV19, the J gene TRBJ2-1; D gene uncertain. Trimming removed 3 bases from V and 1 base from J, with 13 bases in between. The germline V gene encodes CDR1 LNHDA and CDR2 SQIVND (reference sequence). CDR3 length: 16 residues. CDR3 residues: CASSIMAGRSYNEQFF. CDR3 nucleotides: TGTGCCAGTAGTATTATGGCAGGTAGGTCCTACAATGAGCAGTTCTTC.

V gene TRBV12-3 or TRBV12-4 combines with J gene TRBJ1-2; D may be TRBD1 (5 bases). V was cut by 6 bases and J by 6 bases, with 14 bases left in between. This CDR3 comprises 13 residues. CDR3 protein: CASSSGAGNGYTF. In DNA form, the CDR3 reads TGTGCCAGCAGCTCCGGGGCGGGAAATGGCTACACCTTC.

The genes are TRBV3-1 (or the pseudogene TRBV3-2) and TRBJ1-4; 10 bases match TRBD1. With 3 bases clipped from V and 0 bases from J, the junction kept 7 bases outside the gene matches. The CDR3 contains 18 residues. Germline CDR1 is LGHDT and CDR2 is YNNKEL (reference sequence). The CDR3 sequence: CASSHWTGGKATNEKLFF. CDR3 bases: TGTGCCAGCAGCCATTGGACAGGGGGGAAGGCAACTAATGAAAAACTGTTTTTT.

This clone came up once. CDR3 amino acids: CASSSGGNEKLFF. CDR3 bases: TGTGCCAGCAGCTCAGGGGGCAATGAAAAACTGTTTTTT. The chain recombines TRBV7-9 with TRBJ1-4, with TRBD1 matching 8 bases. V was clipped by 4 bases and J by 5 bases; unmatched bases: 0. Germline lookup yields CDR1 SEHNR and CDR2 FQNEAQ (reference sequence). This CDR3 has 13 residues.

The chain recombines TRBV6-1 with TRBJ2-5, with TRBD1 matching over 9 bases. V dropped 4 bases and J dropped 4; count of bases not matched to a gene: 13. CDR1 MNHNS and CDR2 SASEGT come from the germline V gene. The CDR3 spans 17 residues. DNA of the CDR3: TGTGCCAGCAGTGGAGCTCCGGGACAGGGAATTTTAGAGACCCAGTACTTC. It codes for CASSGAPGQGILETQYF.

The chain employs TRBV30 and TRBJ1-2; 7 nucleotides line up with TRBD1. The ends lost 2 bases at V and 7 bases at J; junction bases unmatched: 10. In germline, CDR1 is GTSNPN, CDR2 SVGIG (reference sequence). The CDR3 length is 14 residues. CDR3 DNA: TGTGCCTGGAGTCCACGCGACAGGGCTTCTGGCTACACCTTC. Translating gives CAWSPRDRASGYTF.

The chain is built from TRBV29-1 and TRBJ2-3; D is perhaps TRBD1 (5 bases). The CDR3 has 13 amino acids. CDR1 is SQVTM, CDR2 ANQGSEA, per germline. The ends were cut back, 3 bases at V and 4 bases at J, with 11 bases in the middle. CDR3 amino acids: CSVDQGGADTQYF. The DNA of the CDR3 is TGCAGCGTTGATCAGGGTGGCGCAGATACGCAGTATTTT.

The count of this clone is one. CDR3 bases: TGTGCCACCAGCACCGGGACAGGGGTAGGGGAAAAACTGTTTTTT. Its protein is CATSTGTGVGEKLFF. The V gene is TRBV15, the J gene TRBJ1-4; 10 bases fit TRBD1. The trim removed 4 bases at V and 8 bases at J, leaving 7 bases unmatched. Per the germline V gene, CDR1 is LNHNV and CDR2 is YYDKDF (reference sequence). The CDR3 loop spans 15 amino acids. The full variable domain, in which reference TRBV15 and TRBJ1-4 provide the parts outside the CDR3, is DAMVIQNPRYQVTQFGKPVTLSCSQTLNHNVMYWYQQKSSQAPKLLFHYYDKDFNNEADTPDNFQSRRPNTSFCFLDIRSPGLGDTAMYLCATSTGTGVGEKLFFGSGTQLSVL.